The text below deals with one T cell receptor beta chain. Its antigen remains unknown. The protocol was immunoSEQ multiplex PCR, while the TCRdb copy is restricted to in-frame clones and leaves out a portion. The sample contains 3,500 to 4,000 clones, roughly 81% of which appear only once. This sample stems from a study of immune evolution from preneoplasia to lung adenocarcinoma. For the study at large: HLA loss of heterozygosity: around 6.5% AIS, about 15% MIA, approximately 35% ADC, none AAH.

Histologic diagnosis was independently verified by two lung pathologists. CDR3 length: 14 amino acids. Germline V gene sequence: CDR1 SGHDN, CDR2 FVKESK. Trimming shortened V by 0 bases and J by 8 bases, and 13 bases separated the two germline ends. Study conclusions and caveats: Compared with EGFR-mutant or double wild-type lesions, KRAS-mutant nodules were more clonal.

V usage is TRBV14 and J usage is TRBJ2-5; D assignment may be TRBD1 or TRBD2 (5 bases each). The sequencing input was FFPE minimally invasive lung adenocarcinoma tissue. The origin of this receptor is a person aged 60-79 years with lung adenocarcinoma. CDR3 amino acids: CASSQDWDPKTQYF. The DNA of the CDR3 is TGTGCCAGCAGCCAAGATTGGGACCCTAAAACCCAGTACTTC.